The next 20 T cell receptor beta chains were all read from a single sample in a study of T cell responses to AZD1222 COVID-19 vaccine. Assay: immunoSEQ multiplex PCR; the TCRdb copy retains only in-frame clones and omits some. Here the sample spans 110,000 or so clones, more than 75% being singletons. Sample: peripheral blood, taken on day 0 of AZD1222 vaccination. These receptors were taken from an adult in good health.

This clone was seen once. CDR3 sequence: CASSQDLGGTYGYTF. DNA of the CDR3: TGCGCCAGCAGCCAAGATCTGGGGGGCACCTATGGCTACACCTTC. The rearrangement links TRBV4-3 to TRBJ1-2; tentative D call: TRBD1 (6 bases). Germline CDR1 LGHNA, CDR2 YSLEER. The CDR3 loop spans 15 amino acids. V was pared by 0 bases and J by 4 bases, with 12 bases between.

The chain joins TRBV4-2 to TRBJ1-1, with D perhaps TRBD1 (6 bases). Germline assignment: CDR1 LGHNA and CDR2 YNFKEQ. With 4 bases removed from V and 7 bases from J, the gap between germline ends came to 13 bases. The CDR3 has 13 amino acids. In DNA, the CDR3 is TGTGCCAGCAGCCCACAGGGATGGGATGAAGCTTTCTTT. It translates to CASSPQGWDEAFF.

J is TRBJ2-3 and V is TRBV6-6; 8 nucleotides align to TRBD1. This CDR3 is built from 15 residues. V trimming: 6 bases; J trimming: 1 base; junction bases outside the gene matches: 6. The V gene's germline CDR1 is MNHNY and CDR2 SVGAGI (reference sequence). In DNA, the CDR3 is TGTGCCAGCAGGACAGAGGACAGGGGCACAGATACGCAGTATTTT. Protein: CASRTEDRGTDTQYF.

This clone was observed a single time. This chain joins TRBV5-1 and TRBJ2-1; 9 bases are a match to TRBD2. This CDR3 has 15 residues. V trimming: 2 bases; J trimming: 10 bases; junction bases outside the gene matches: 10. Germline V CDR1 and CDR2: SGHRS, YFSETQ. This CDR3 reads CASSFEIAGVGEQFF. The CDR3, as DNA: TGCGCCAGCAGCTTCGAAATAGCGGGAGTCGGCGAGCAGTTCTTC.

DNA for the CDR3: TGTGCCAGCAGCCCTCGGACTAGCGACCAAGAGACCCAGTACTTC. This sequence encodes CASSPRTSDQETQYF. The chain couples TRBV7-2 to TRBJ2-5, with 9 bases fitting TRBD2. This CDR3 has 15 amino acids. V lost 5 bases to trimming and J lost 0 bases; unmatched junction nucleotides: 4. Germline CDR1 reads SGHTA; CDR2 reads FQGNSA.

V is TRBV28 and J is TRBJ2-1; the match to TRBD2 covers 9 bases. With 2 bases clipped from V and 3 bases from J, the junction kept 11 bases outside the gene matches. Germline V gene sequence: CDR1 MDHEN, CDR2 SYDVKM. The CDR3 is 18 residues long. The CDR3 is CASSLRLAGQRLYNEQFF. The DNA of the CDR3 is TGTGCCAGCAGTTTACGGCTAGCGGGACAGCGACTCTACAATGAGCAGTTCTTC.

The chain joins TRBV30 to TRBJ1-6, with D uncertain. The CDR3 sequence is 13 residues long. Germline V CDR1 and CDR2: GTSNPN, SVGIG (reference sequence). The ends were cut back, 2 bases at V and 9 bases at J, with 11 bases in the middle. The CDR3 coding sequence is TGTGCCTGGAGTCCCTCGTTGAGTTCACCCCTCCACTTT. It is translated as CAWSPSLSSPLHF.

V gene TRBV6-6 combines with J gene TRBJ1-3; TRBD1 agrees at 8 bases. V gave up 2 bases and J gave up 8 bases; unmatched junction bases: 11. The CDR3 sequence is 16 residues long. The V gene's germline CDR1 is MNHNY and CDR2 SVGAGI (reference sequence). The CDR3 DNA reads TGTGCCAGCAGTTACCCCGAAGGACAGGGAAAGCACACCATATATTTT. It yields the protein CASSYPEGQGKHTIYF.

The rearrangement links TRBV7-2 to TRBJ2-1, with a tentative D call TRBD2 (6 bases). Trimming took off 5 bases at V and 2 bases at J, with 13 bases between the two ends. Germline V gene lookup returns CDR1 SGHTA and CDR2 FQGNSA. The CDR3 is made up of 15 amino acids. CDR3: CASSNSGNPYNEQFF. Here the CDR3 DNA reads TGTGCCAGCAGCAATAGCGGAAATCCCTACAATGAGCAGTTCTTC. The full variable domain, rest sourced from reference TRBV7-2 and TRBJ2-1, is GAGVSQSPSNKVTEKGKDVELRCDPISGHTALYWYRQSLGQGLEFLIYFQGNSAPDKSGLPSDRFSAERTGGSVSTLTIQRTQQEDSAVYLCASSNSGNPYNEQFFGPGTRLTVL.

The chain joins TRBV5-4 to TRBJ1-1; D is undetermined. From germline, CDR1 is SGHNT and CDR2 YYREEE (reference sequence). This CDR3 comprises 13 residues. V was trimmed by 5 bases and J by 2 bases, leaving 10 bases between them. CDR3 amino acids: CASSTGLNTEAFF. As DNA, the CDR3 is TGTGCCAGCAGTACGGGTCTTAACACTGAAGCTTTCTTT. The full variable domain, rest sourced from reference TRBV5-4 and TRBJ1-1, is ETGVTQSPTHLIKTRGQQVTLRCSSQSGHNTVSWYQQALGQGPQFIFQYYREEENGRGNFPPRFSGLQFPNYSSELNVNALELDDSALYLCASSTGLNTEAFFGQGTRLTVV.

The CDR3: CAWSTGQGYEKLFF. CDR3 nucleotide sequence: TGTGCCTGGAGTACGGGACAGGGATATGAAAAACTGTTTTTT. The chain couples TRBV30 to TRBJ1-4; the match to TRBD1 covers 9 bases. Per germline, CDR1 GTSNPN and CDR2 SVGIG (reference sequence). V lost 2 bases and J lost 6; bases outside the gene matches: 4. CDR3 size: 14 residues.

The CDR3: CASSLGLKLGTQYF. The DNA for the CDR3 is TGTGCCAGCAGCCTTGGTCTTAAACTGGGGACCCAGTACTTC. J is TRBJ2-5 and V is TRBV5-4; no reliable D call. Trimming pared 4 bases from V and 7 bases from J, leaving 17 bases between. The CDR3 loop spans 14 amino acids. Germline CDR1 is SGHNT and CDR2 is YYREEE (reference sequence).

The V call is TRBV7-2, the J call TRBJ2-7; 10 positions match TRBD2. The trim removed 2 bases at V and 7 bases at J, leaving 8 bases unmatched. The CDR3 covers 15 residues. Germline values: CDR1 SGHTA, CDR2 FQGNSA. CDR3 bases: TGTGCCAGCAGCTTATACGCTAGCGGGAGTTTGGAGCAGTACTTC. Its translation: CASSLYASGSLEQYF.

The CDR3 DNA follows: TGTGCCAGTAGCGAATCCCCTCCAACCCGGGGTGAAAAACTGTTTTTT. Amino acids: CASSESPPTRGEKLFF. The rearrangement links TRBV19 to TRBJ1-4; D is unresolved. The CDR3 covers 16 residues. Trimming removed 6 bases from V and 7 bases from J, with 21 bases in between. Germline V gene lookup returns CDR1 LNHDA and CDR2 SQIVND (reference sequence).

V usage is TRBV27 and J usage is TRBJ1-1; D gene ambiguous. Germline assignment: CDR1 MNHEY and CDR2 SMNVEV (reference sequence). The length of the CDR3 is 16 residues. V was cut by 0 bases and J by 4 bases, with 15 bases left in between. CDR3 nucleotide sequence: TGTGCCAGCAGTTTATCCCAGGAGACCCAAAGCACTGAAGCTTTCTTT. It specifies CASSLSQETQSTEAFF.

The V call is TRBV19, the J call TRBJ1-3; D uncertain. Trimming cost V 5 bases and J 0 bases, with 11 bases left between them. Germline CDR1 LNHDA, CDR2 SQIVND (reference sequence). The CDR3 spans 15 residues. CDR3 protein: CASSQTVYSGNTIYF. DNA for the CDR3: TGTGCCAGTAGTCAGACGGTTTACTCTGGAAACACCATATATTTT. Full variable domain (missing parts from reference TRBV19 and TRBJ1-3): DGGITQSPKYLFRKEGQNVTLSCEQNLNHDAMYWYRQDPGQGLRLIYYSQIVNDFQKGDIAEGYSVSREKKESFPLTVTSAQKNPTAFYLCASSQTVYSGNTIYFGEGSWLTVV.

The chain joins TRBV5-4 to TRBJ2-2, with D uncertain. Trimming took off 0 bases at V and 6 bases at J, with 6 bases between the two ends. This CDR3 has 13 residues. From germline, CDR1 is SGHNT and CDR2 YYREEE (reference sequence). This CDR3 reads CASSLDYSGELFF. For the CDR3, the DNA is TGTGCCAGCAGCTTGGACTACTCCGGGGAGCTGTTTTTT.

This chain connects TRBV7-6 to TRBJ2-3, with 8 positions matching TRBD1. From germline, CDR1 is SGHVS and CDR2 FNYEAQ. J was trimmed by 3 bases and V by 4 bases; bases with no gene match: 3. The CDR3 is made up of 14 amino acids. CDR3 nucleotides: TGTGCCAGCAGCTGGGGACAGGCTACAGATACGCAGTATTTT. Protein: CASSWGQATDTQYF.

The chain employs TRBV9 and TRBJ2-2; unclear D gene. From germline, CDR1 is SGDLS and CDR2 YYNGEE. The CDR3 spans 14 residues. Trimming cost V 0 bases and J 0 bases, with 3 bases left between them. CDR3 sequence reads: CASSVDANTGELFF. The CDR3, as DNA: TGTGCCAGCAGCGTAGACGCGAACACCGGGGAGCTGTTTTTT.

The V gene is TRBV5-4, the J gene TRBJ1-6; D is ambiguous. Germline CDR1 reads SGHNT; CDR2 reads YYREEE (reference sequence). The CDR3 totals 17 residues. Deletions cut 5 bases from V and 0 bases from J, with 15 bases between. Here the CDR3 DNA reads TGTGCCAGCAGTCTTGCCCCCGCGAGCTCCTATAATTCACCCCTCCACTTT. The encoded protein is CASSLAPASSYNSPLHF.